The clone carrying this T cell receptor beta chain showed up just a few times. Its specificity is unknown. The sample belongs to a study of response to subunit inactivated influenza vaccine. Regarding the study as a whole: Few new T cells, the authors suggested, are recruited by each seasonal influenza vaccination.

TCRdb reprocessed the RT-PCR reads with MiXCR, giving one entry per CDR3 protein. The sample records approximately 250,000 distinct CDR3 sequences, 12% being singletons. Germline assignment: CDR1 SEHNR and CDR2 FQNEAQ (reference sequence). The CDR3 is made up of 14 amino acids. Trimming stripped 6 bases from V and 8 bases from J, with 16 bases between. This receptor was identified in a middle-aged man who received an inactivated influenza vaccine. Sequenced material: non-naive T cells sorted from PBMCs, taken 14 days before vaccination. V is TRBV7-9 and J is TRBJ2-2, with D uncertain. CDR3 region: CASSLEAPIGELFF. Here the CDR3 DNA reads TGTGCCAGCAGTCTCGAGGCTCCTATTGGGGAGCTGTTTTTT.